Below are 21 T cell receptor beta chains sequenced from a single sample in a study of cytomegalovirus exposure and HLA in healthy donors. TCRdb keeps only in-frame clones here, not all; method: immunoSEQ multiplex PCR. The table lists some 150,000 clones, 89% of them singletons. Sequenced material: PBMCs. Source of these receptors: a woman aged 18-29 years in good health and CMV-seropositive.

This rearrangement joins TRBV28 to TRBJ1-2, with 7 bases aligning to TRBD1. CDR1 is MDHEN and CDR2 is SYDVKM in the germline V gene. The CDR3 extends over 12 amino acids. The V and J ends lost 3 bases and 10 bases, in that order; junction bases with no gene match: 5. CDR3 amino acids: CASSLNRGPYTF. In DNA, the CDR3 is TGTGCCAGCAGTTTGAACAGGGGTCCCTACACCTTC.

The CDR3 loop reads CASSFGLAGGSSETQYF. DNA of the CDR3: TGTGCCAGCAGCTTCGGCCTAGCGGGGGGGTCCTCGGAGACCCAGTACTTC. The chain combines TRBV7-8 with TRBJ2-5; 12 nucleotides line up with TRBD2. CDR1 SGHVS and CDR2 FQNEAQ come from the germline V gene. The length of the CDR3 is 17 residues. J lost 5 bases, V lost 3 bases, and 10 bases had no gene match. The full variable domain, in which reference TRBV7-8 and TRBJ2-5 provide the parts outside the CDR3, is GAGVSQSPRYKVAKRGQDVALRCDPISGHVSLFWYQQALGQGPEFLTYFQNEAQLDKSGLPSDRFFAERPEGSVSTLKIQRTQQEDSAVYLCASSFGLAGGSSETQYFGPGTRLLVL.

The chain links TRBV7-2 to TRBJ2-1, with 8 bases fitting TRBD1. The V and J ends lost 7 bases and 0 bases, in that order; junction bases with no gene match: 5. The CDR3 covers 15 residues. Germline loops: CDR1 SGHTA, CDR2 FQGNSA. The CDR3 nucleotides are TGTGCCAGCATCCTGGACAGGGACTCCTACAATGAGCAGTTCTTC. It codes for CASILDRDSYNEQFF.

The rearrangement joins TRBV30 to TRBJ1-2; D may be TRBD1 (5 bases). CDR1 and CDR2 from the germline V gene are GTSNPN and SVGIG (reference sequence). The V gene lost 4 bases and the J gene lost 10 bases, with 25 bases spanning the gap. The CDR3 has 15 amino acids. The CDR3 region is CAWILAGARGWPYTF. Here the CDR3 DNA reads TGTGCCTGGATTCTCGCTGGGGCTAGGGGATGGCCCTACACCTTC.

In DNA form, the CDR3 reads TGTGCCAGCAGCCTAGGGTGGGGGGTACAAGAGACCCAGTACTTC. As protein: CASSLGWGVQETQYF. J is TRBJ2-5 and V is TRBV11-3; a weak D match, TRBD2 (6 bases). V was pared by 5 bases and J by 2 bases, with 15 bases between. CDR3 size: 15 residues. In germline, CDR1 is SGHNT, CDR2 YENEEA.

The chain has TRBV4-1 and TRBJ1-2; TRBD1 is a possible D gene (6 bases). Between the trimmed V and J ends, which lost 4 bases and 7 bases, there was a span of 19 bases. The V gene's germline CDR1 is MGHRA and CDR2 YSYEKL. CDR3 length: 15 amino acids. Here the CDR3 reads CASSRVQGAGAGYTF. CDR3 DNA sequence: TGCGCCAGCAGCCGAGTACAGGGCGCGGGGGCTGGCTACACCTTC.

The V and J genes are TRBV10-2 and TRBJ2-5; 10 positions agree with TRBD2. With 2 bases clipped from V and 3 bases from J, the junction kept 3 bases outside the gene matches. Germline CDR1 reads WSHSY; CDR2 reads SAAADI. CDR3 size: 15 residues. Here the CDR3 reads CASSEGLAEKETQYF. CDR3 DNA: TGCGCCAGCAGTGAGGGACTAGCGGAGAAAGAGACCCAGTACTTC.

V is TRBV6-5 and J is TRBJ2-7; possibly TRBD1 for D (6 bases). V was cut by 4 bases and J by 4 bases, with 11 bases left in between. The length of the CDR3 is 13 residues. CDR1 MNHEY and CDR2 SVGAGI come from the germline V gene. The CDR3 reads CASSLGGGYEQYF. In nucleotides, the CDR3 is TGTGCCAGCAGTTTAGGGGGTGGGTACGAGCAGTACTTC.

The chain recombines TRBV10-1 with TRBJ2-7; 7 bases fit TRBD1. Looked up from germline, CDR1 is WNHNN and CDR2 is SYGVQD (reference sequence). J was trimmed by 6 bases and V by 3 bases; bases with no gene match: 2. This CDR3 is built from 12 residues. The CDR3 here is CASSDWDSEQYF. CDR3 nucleotide sequence: TGCGCCAGCAGTGATTGGGACAGCGAGCAGTACTTC.

V is TRBV7-9 and J is TRBJ2-7, with D perhaps matching TRBD2 (6 bases). This CDR3 has 15 residues. V gave up 7 bases and J gave up 5 bases, with 21 bases separating them. Looked up from germline, CDR1 is SEHNR and CDR2 is FQNEAQ (reference sequence). The DNA of the CDR3 is TGTGCCAGCACCAATGGACGACGGGGGTGGGACGAGCAGTACTTC. It translates to CASTNGRRGWDEQYF. Full variable domain (outside the CDR3, taken from reference TRBV7-9 and TRBJ2-7): DTGVSQNPRHKITKRGQNVTFRCDPISEHNRLYWYRQTLGQGPEFLTYFQNEAQLEKSRLLSDRFSAERPKGSFSTLEIQRTEQGDSAMYLCASTNGRRGWDEQYFGPGTRLTVT.

The rearrangement links TRBV28 to TRBJ2-2; D perhaps matches TRBD1 (6 bases). This CDR3 comprises 14 residues. Germline V CDR1 and CDR2: MDHEN, SYDVKM. V dropped 4 bases and J dropped 2 bases, with 8 bases sitting between them. The CDR3 protein is CASSWGQNTGELFF. As DNA, the CDR3 is TGTGCCAGCAGTTGGGGACAAAACACCGGGGAGCTGTTTTTT.

The J gene is TRBJ2-2, the V gene TRBV4-1, with D maybe TRBD1 (5 bases). This CDR3 region has 14 residues. Germline V gene data show CDR1 as MGHRA and CDR2 as YSYEKL. Trimming shortened V by 1 base and J by 5 bases, and 8 bases separated the two germline ends. CDR3 loop: CASSQAPGTGELFF. The CDR3 nucleotides are TGCGCCAGCAGCCAAGCCCCAGGGACCGGGGAGCTGTTTTTT.

The rearrangement links TRBV7-8 to TRBJ1-5, with a tentative D call TRBD1 (6 bases). The CDR3 covers 17 residues. Trimming left V 2 bases short and J 6 bases short, with 20 bases between. The germline V gene has CDR1 SGHVS and CDR2 FQNEAQ. For the CDR3, the DNA is TGTGCCAGCAGCTTATCTGGGGGCCCCGGGTGGAGTCAGCCCCAGCATTTT. It translates to CASSLSGGPGWSQPQHF.

The genes are TRBV28 and TRBJ2-4; TRBD1 aligns across 9 bases. V shed 3 bases and J 9 bases; nucleotides not matched to a gene: 9. Germline assignment: CDR1 MDHEN and CDR2 SYDVKM. CDR3 length: 15 residues. DNA of the CDR3: TGTGCCAGCAGTTTTCAGGTTGGGACAGGGCCCATTCAGTACTTC. Translation gives CASSFQVGTGPIQYF.

This chain joins TRBV5-1 and TRBJ2-7; D possibly corresponds to TRBD2 (6 bases). Germline lookup yields CDR1 SGHRS and CDR2 YFSETQ. The CDR3 loop spans 13 amino acids. Trimming took 0 bases from V and 4 from J, leaving 8 bases between them. The CDR3 loop is CASSLVGGYEQYF. The DNA of the CDR3 is TGCGCCAGCAGCTTGGTCGGGGGTTACGAGCAGTACTTC.

The rearrangement uses TRBV28 and TRBJ2-5; 9 bases agree with TRBD2. J lost 4 bases, V lost 4 bases, and 7 bases had no gene match. CDR3 length: 15 residues. Germline CDR1 and CDR2: MDHEN and SYDVKM. CDR3 DNA: TGTGCCAGCAGTTCTGGCGGGGGGGCTTTAGAGACCCAGTACTTC. It codes for CASSSGGGALETQYF.

This clone was seen a few times. The gene calls are TRBV28 and TRBJ1-1, with D perhaps matching TRBD1 (6 bases). Germline values: CDR1 MDHEN, CDR2 SYDVKM. The V gene lost 5 bases and the J gene lost 10 bases, with 14 bases spanning the gap. The length of the CDR3 is 12 residues. The CDR3, as DNA: TGTGCCAGCAGTCCGGACAGAGGGTTAGCTTTCTTT. Translation gives CASSPDRGLAFF.

The chain couples TRBV9 to TRBJ2-5; possibly TRBD2 for D (6 bases). V was trimmed by 3 bases and J by 1 base, leaving 16 bases between them. In germline, CDR1 is SGDLS, CDR2 YYNGEE. CDR3 length: 16 amino acids. CDR3 in DNA: TGTGCCAGCAGCGCCGGGACTCGCAATCGCCAAGAGACCCAGTACTTC. Encoded protein: CASSAGTRNRQETQYF.

This clone was counted only a few times. The J gene is TRBJ2-1, the V gene TRBV4-1, with 8 bases fitting TRBD2. This CDR3 is built from 16 residues. V was clipped by 4 bases and J by 5 bases; unmatched bases: 10. Per the germline V gene, CDR1 is MGHRA and CDR2 is YSYEKL. CDR3 protein: CASSPLGSGGNNEQFF. In nucleotides, the CDR3 is TGCGCCAGCAGCCCTCTCGGCAGCGGGGGTAACAATGAGCAGTTCTTC.

The chain joins TRBV29-1 to TRBJ2-1; 8 nucleotides agree with TRBD1. This CDR3 comprises 16 residues. Germline CDR1 SQVTM, CDR2 ANQGSEA. With 7 bases clipped from V and 6 bases from J, the junction kept 17 bases outside the gene matches. The CDR3 loop reads CSAHRNIGQGFNEQFF. The CDR3, as DNA: TGCAGCGCTCACCGAAACATAGGACAGGGATTCAATGAGCAGTTCTTC.

The V and J genes are TRBV5-1 and TRBJ2-1; possibly TRBD1 for D (5 bases). The V gene lost 4 bases and the J gene lost 3 bases, with 8 bases spanning the gap. The CDR3 is 13 amino acids. Germline V gene lookup returns CDR1 SGHRS and CDR2 YFSETQ. CDR3: CASSPDSYNEQFF. The DNA of the CDR3 is TGCGCCAGCAGCCCAGACAGCTACAATGAGCAGTTCTTC.